Listed below are T cell receptor beta chains from one sample, sequenced in a study of human T cells and chemical hapten exposure. TCRdb re-analysed the RACE reads in MiXCR, keeping a single row per CDR3 protein. Among about 49,000 distinct CDR3 sequences listed, about 9% were seen once. The sample was whole blood, taken in connection with sensitization to the hapten diphenylcyclopropenone (DPC). The receptors shown here come from a woman between 45 and 60 years old with alopecia areata. Some clones in this sample may be carry-over from other donors' samples. The CDR3 runs from the conserved cysteine through the conserved F or W. A D gene is named only where the DNA matches it firmly. The size entry is marked missing in some rows and otherwise reads once, few, many or a size class.

>NA|TRBJ2-5|many|TRBV2
CASKYKETQYF
TGTGCCAGCAAGTACAAAGAGACCCAGTACTTC
>NA|TRBJ2-5|NA|TRBV7-2
CASSLSPKGPPYF
TGTGCCAGCAGCTTGTCACCGAAGGGTCCCCCGTACTTC
>NA|TRBJ2-1|many|TRBV20-1
CSAHRSYNEQFF
TGCAGTGCTCACAGGTCCTACAATGAGCAGTTCTTC
>NA|TRBJ2-5|many|TRBV12-3/TRBV12-4
CASSFPGREAKETQYF
TGTGCCAGCAGTTTCCCGGGCAGGGAGGCAAAAGAGACCCAGTACTTC
>NA|TRBJ2-2|NA|TRBV28
CASSPPQARTGELFF
TGTGCCAGCAGTCCCCCCCAGGCTCGAACCGGGGAGCTGTTTTTT
>NA|TRBJ2-7|many|TRBV20-1
CSARDPAGPYEQYF
TGCAGTGCTAGAGATCCCGCAGGGCCCTACGAGCAGTACTTC
>NA|TRBJ2-7|NA|TRBV20-1
CSARATPAVGFNEQYF
TGCAGTGCTAGAGCAACCCCCGCGGTAGGTTTTAACGAGCAGTACTTC
>NA|TRBJ1-3|many|TRBV6-1
CASRWDGSGNTIYF
TGTGCCAGCAGATGGGACGGATCTGGAAACACCATATATTTT
>NA|TRBJ1-2|many|TRBV5-4
CASGGGRNNYGYTF
TGTGCCAGCGGAGGCGGACGGAATAACTATGGCTACACCTTC
>NA|TRBJ2-3|few|TRBV5-1
CASSPGTPSTDTQYF
TGCGCCAGCAGTCCCGGGACTCCCAGCACAGATACGCAGTATTTT
>TRBD1|TRBJ2-7|NA|TRBV2
CASRGQAYEQYF
TGTGCCAGCAGGGGACAGGCCTACGAGCAGTACTTC
>NA|TRBJ2-7|NA|TRBV27
CASSLAVTYEQYF
TGTGCCAGCAGCCTGGCGGTAACCTACGAGCAGTACTTC
>NA|TRBJ2-3|many|TRBV30
CAWDSGALTDTQYF
TGTGCCTGGGATAGCGGAGCCCTCACAGATACGCAGTATTTT
>TRBD2|TRBJ2-5|many|TRBV10-3
CATGTSGRQETQYF
TGTGCCACCGGGACTAGCGGGCGGCAAGAGACCCAGTACTTC
>NA|TRBJ2-7|many|TRBV5-1
CASSLGGAQYEQYF
TGCGCCAGCAGCTTAGGAGGGGCGCAATACGAGCAGTACTTC
>NA|TRBJ2-5|many|TRBV6-5
CASRAQGLTLETQYF
TGTGCCAGCAGAGCACAGGGCCTGACCTTAGAGACCCAGTACTTC
>TRBD1|TRBJ1-1|many|TRBV2
CASSVGQGRLNTEAFF
TGTGCCAGCAGCGTAGGACAGGGGCGTCTGAACACTGAAGCTTTCTTT
>NA|TRBJ2-3|many|TRBV14
CASSQETGQRTDTQYF
TGTGCCAGCAGTCAGGAGACAGGACAGCGCACAGATACGCAGTATTTT
>NA|TRBJ2-7|NA|TRBV29-1
CSVDKLEGHEQYF
TGCAGCGTTGATAAGCTGGAGGGTCACGAGCAGTACTTC
>NA|TRBJ1-3|many|TRBV7-9
CASSLAAGLAGGGNTIYF
TGTGCCAGCAGCTTAGCAGCAGGTCTCGCGGGTGGTGGAAACACCATATATTTT
>NA|TRBJ1-5|many|TRBV5-5
CASSFTAGRMVQPQHF
TGTGCCAGCAGCTTCACCGCGGGCAGAATGGTTCAGCCCCAGCATTTT
>NA|TRBJ2-5|NA|TRBV4-1
CASSQVPIGQETQYF
TGCGCCAGCAGCCAAGTCCCGATAGGCCAAGAGACCCAGTACTTC
>NA|TRBJ2-3|NA|TRBV11-2
CASSLQATADTQYF
TGTGCCAGCAGCTTACAGGCCACAGCAGATACGCAGTATTTT
>TRBD1|TRBJ2-4|NA|TRBV4-3
CASSRQGSKNIQYF
TGCGCCAGCAGCCGACAGGGGTCCAAAAACATTCAGTACTTC
>NA|TRBJ1-1|many|TRBV18
CASSPGQNNEAFF
TGTGCCAGCTCACCCGGACAGAACAATGAAGCTTTCTTT
>NA|TRBJ2-1|many|TRBV21-1
CASSKGGLAGWFEQFF
TGTGCCAGCAGCAAAGGGGGACTAGCGGGATGGTTTGAGCAGTTCTTC
>NA|TRBJ1-2|many|TRBV6-2/TRBV6-3
CASSYTTINYGYTF
TGTGCCAGCAGTTATACCACCATAAACTATGGCTACACCTTC
>NA|TRBJ1-5|many|TRBV6-1
CASRGPAANQPQHF
TGTGCCAGCAGGGGGCCCGCCGCCAATCAGCCCCAGCATTTT
>NA|TRBJ2-3|many|TRBV20-1
CSAPSAIFTDTQYF
TGCAGTGCTCCAAGCGCGATTTTCACAGATACGCAGTATTTT
>NA|TRBJ2-4|NA|TRBV6-5
CASSYSTGNIQYF
TGTGCCAGCAGTTACTCGACAGGAAACATTCAGTACTTC
>TRBD2|TRBJ2-1|many|TRBV4-3
CASSPGLAYNEQFF
TGCGCCAGCAGCCCGGGACTAGCGTACAATGAGCAGTTCTTC